What follows are 17 T cell receptor beta chains derived from one specimen sequenced in a study of OX40 agonist ivuxolimab in advanced cancers. Only in-frame clones appear in the TCRdb table, and some are missing; sequencing was by immunoSEQ multiplex PCR. The sample yields roughly 34,000 clones, approximately 78% seen once. Sample: CD4+ or CD8+ T cells sorted from blood, taken in a trial of the OX40 agonist ivuxolimab. The receptors here all came from an adult with an advanced solid tumor such as melanoma, head and neck, liver or kidney cancer.

This clone occurred once. The chain carries TRBV9 and TRBJ2-1; D gene uncertain. V lost 4 bases to trimming and J lost 9 bases, with 17 bases between them. This CDR3 region has 14 residues. Germline CDR1 is SGDLS and CDR2 is YYNGEE. The CDR3 is CASSPPQSFREQFF. The CDR3, as DNA: TGTGCCAGCAGCCCCCCTCAGTCTTTCCGTGAGCAGTTCTTC.

The chain links TRBV6-1 to TRBJ2-3; either TRBD1 or TRBD2 may supply D (5 bases each). This CDR3 has 13 residues. Per the germline V gene, CDR1 is MNHNS and CDR2 is SASEGT. V shed 4 bases and J shed 6 bases, with 11 bases lying between them. The CDR3 nucleotides read TGTGCCAGCAGTGCGACGGGGCGGGATACGCAGTATTTT. This translates into CASSATGRDTQYF.

The V and J genes are TRBV7-2 and TRBJ1-3; D is ambiguous. Germline V gene sequence: CDR1 SGHTA, CDR2 FQGNSA. The CDR3 is 15 amino acids. Deletions cut 4 bases from V and 0 bases from J, with 10 bases between. CDR3 amino acids: CASSSGHGSGNTIYF. Here the CDR3 DNA reads TGTGCCAGCAGCTCAGGCCACGGCTCTGGAAACACCATATATTTT. The entire variable domain, with the rest obtained from reference TRBV7-2 and TRBJ1-3, is as follows: GAGVSQSPSNKVTEKGKDVELRCDPISGHTALYWYRQSLGQGLEFLIYFQGNSAPDKSGLPSDRFSAERTGGSVSTLTIQRTQQEDSAVYLCASSSGHGSGNTIYFGEGSWLTVV.

V and J are TRBV2 and TRBJ1-5; D not certain. Trimming stripped 7 bases from V and 4 bases from J, with 17 bases between. Germline CDR1 reads SNHLY; CDR2 reads FYNNEI. The CDR3 length is 15 residues. CDR3 DNA: TGTGCCAGCACCAGAGGCGGGCAGACTAATCAGCCCCAGCATTTT. Amino acids: CASTRGGQTNQPQHF.

The chain recombines TRBV6-5 with TRBJ1-4, with a possible D match to TRBD1 (5 bases). The CDR3 is 14 amino acids. V lost 4 bases and J lost 3, with 9 bases in between. Germline CDR1 is MNHEY and CDR2 is SVGAGI. In nucleotides, the CDR3 is TGTGCCAGCAGTTCAGGGTGGGCTAATGAAAAACTGTTTTTT. Amino acid sequence: CASSSGWANEKLFF.

V usage is TRBV9 and J usage is TRBJ2-7; unclear D gene. Between the trimmed V and J ends, which lost 0 bases and 0 bases, there was a span of 7 bases. The CDR3 is 14 amino acids. The germline V gene has CDR1 SGDLS and CDR2 YYNGEE. CDR3 loop: CASSVDPSSYEQYF. CDR3 coding DNA: TGTGCCAGCAGCGTAGACCCGAGCTCCTACGAGCAGTACTTC.

This clone appeared a few times. The chain couples TRBV30 to TRBJ1-6; D is unclear. This CDR3 region has 14 residues. Trimming pared 0 bases from V and 9 bases from J, leaving 12 bases between. CDR1 and CDR2 from the germline V gene are GTSNPN and SVGIG (reference sequence). The CDR3 DNA is TGTGCCTGGAGTGTCGGTAGACAAGGTTCACCCCTCCACTTT. Its translation: CAWSVGRQGSPLHF.

This chain joins TRBV15 and TRBJ1-4; weak D call: TRBD1 (6 bases). CDR1 LNHNV and CDR2 YYDKDF come from the germline V gene (reference sequence). The V gene lost 3 bases and the J gene lost 5 bases, with 31 bases spanning the gap. This CDR3 spans 21 amino acids. CDR3 nucleotides: TGTGCCACCAGCAGGTCGATGGGTGACGGGGGGGCCCCCTTAAGGAATGAAAAACTGTTTTTT. Residues: CATSRSMGDGGAPLRNEKLFF. Together with reference TRBV15 and TRBJ1-4, the CDR3 gives the full variable domain: DAMVIQNPRYQVTQFGKPVTLSCSQTLNHNVMYWYQQKSSQAPKLLFHYYDKDFNNEADTPDNFQSRRPNTSFCFLDIRSPGLGDTAMYLCATSRSMGDGGAPLRNEKLFFGSGTQLSVL.

This chain connects TRBV5-5 to TRBJ1-5, with D possibly TRBD1 on 6 matching bases. This CDR3 is 15 amino acids long. The V and J ends lost 0 bases and 7 bases respectively, with 14 bases between them. Germline V gene lookup returns CDR1 SGHKS and CDR2 YYEKEE (reference sequence). In nucleotides, the CDR3 is TGTGCCAGCAGCTTGGTACAGGGAATTGGACAGCCCCAGCATTTT. Translation gives CASSLVQGIGQPQHF.

This sequence joins TRBV30 and TRBJ1-2, with D maybe TRBD1 (5 bases). Germline V gene sequence: CDR1 GTSNPN, CDR2 SVGIG (reference sequence). This CDR3 spans 13 amino acids. V was pared by 2 bases and J by 1 base, with 8 bases between. CDR3 bases: TGTGCCTGGAGTCCCGACAGTAACTATGGCTACACCTTC. Translating it yields CAWSPDSNYGYTF.

V usage is TRBV7-2 and J usage is TRBJ2-1, with 8 bases aligning to TRBD2. Germline-derived CDR1 and CDR2 are SGHTA and FQGNSA. V shed 5 bases, J shed 5 bases, and the junction held 8 bases outside the gene matches. There are 15 residues in the CDR3. The CDR3 region is CASSTYSGIDNEQFF. The DNA for the CDR3 is TGTGCCAGCAGCACCTATAGCGGGATTGACAATGAGCAGTTCTTC. Drawing the rest from reference TRBV7-2 and TRBJ2-1, the complete variable domain is GAGVSQSPSNKVTEKGKDVELRCDPISGHTALYWYRQSLGQGLEFLIYFQGNSAPDKSGLPSDRFSAERTGGSVSTLTIQRTQQEDSAVYLCASSTYSGIDNEQFFGPGTRLTVL.

V is TRBV29-1 and J is TRBJ2-7, with D possibly being TRBD1 (6 bases). Germline CDR1 is SQVTM and CDR2 is ANQGSEA. V was clipped by 3 bases and J by 6 bases, with 15 bases between them. There are 13 residues in the CDR3. The CDR3, as DNA: TGCAGCGTTGAGTTGGCAGGGGTACGCGAGCAGTACTTC. This translates into CSVELAGVREQYF.

The chain combines TRBV19 with TRBJ2-7, with D perhaps TRBD2 (5 bases). Trimming stripped 5 bases from V and 6 bases from J, with 11 bases between. The CDR3 consists of 12 residues. Germline V gene data show CDR1 as LNHDA and CDR2 as SQIVND (reference sequence). The CDR3 DNA sequence: TGTGCCAGTAGTTTCCTAGCCGGCGAGCAGTACTTC. It encodes CASSFLAGEQYF.

This chain links TRBV7-9 with TRBJ2-7; D not certain. The V gene lost 5 bases and the J gene lost 4 bases, with 9 bases spanning the gap. This CDR3 is built from 12 residues. Looked up from germline, CDR1 is SEHNR and CDR2 is FQNEAQ (reference sequence). The CDR3 bases are TGTGCCAGCAGCCCATCTGCTTACGAGCAGTACTTC. This gives the protein CASSPSAYEQYF. The full variable domain, completed using reference TRBV7-9 and TRBJ2-7, is DTGVSQNPRHKITKRGQNVTFRCDPISEHNRLYWYRQTLGQGPEFLTYFQNEAQLEKSRLLSDRFSAERPKGSFSTLEIQRTEQGDSAMYLCASSPSAYEQYFGPGTRLTVT.

V gene TRBV6-5 combines with J gene TRBJ1-1; unclear D gene. Germline assignment: CDR1 MNHEY and CDR2 SVGAGI. V was cut by 8 bases and J by 5 bases, with 9 bases left in between. The CDR3 is made up of 11 amino acids. This CDR3 is CASAGGTEAFF. The DNA for the CDR3 is TGTGCCAGCGCTGGAGGTACTGAAGCTTTCTTT.

V is TRBV28 and J is TRBJ2-7, with unresolved D. The CDR3 runs to 14 residues. Trimming took 5 bases from V and 3 from J, leaving 14 bases between them. Germline CDR1 is MDHEN and CDR2 is SYDVKM. The CDR3 nucleotides are TGTGCCAGCAGTAGGGCAGTAGGCGTCTACGAGCAGTACTTC. Translation gives CASSRAVGVYEQYF.

The V gene is TRBV7-6, the J gene TRBJ1-6; TRBD1 is a possible D gene (6 bases). CDR1 is SGHVS, CDR2 FNYEAQ, per germline. The V and J ends lost 5 bases and 6 bases respectively, with 14 bases between them. The CDR3 contains 15 residues. As DNA, the CDR3 is TGTGCCAGCAGCCGCGACAGGCCTAGTAATTCACCCCTCCACTTT. Translating it yields CASSRDRPSNSPLHF. Full variable domain (remainder filled in from reference TRBV7-6 and TRBJ1-6): GAGVSQSPRYKVTKRGQDVALRCDPISGHVSLYWYRQALGQGPEFLTYFNYEAQQDKSGLPNDRFSAERPEGSISTLTIQRTEQRDSAMYRCASSRDRPSNSPLHFGNGTRLTVT.